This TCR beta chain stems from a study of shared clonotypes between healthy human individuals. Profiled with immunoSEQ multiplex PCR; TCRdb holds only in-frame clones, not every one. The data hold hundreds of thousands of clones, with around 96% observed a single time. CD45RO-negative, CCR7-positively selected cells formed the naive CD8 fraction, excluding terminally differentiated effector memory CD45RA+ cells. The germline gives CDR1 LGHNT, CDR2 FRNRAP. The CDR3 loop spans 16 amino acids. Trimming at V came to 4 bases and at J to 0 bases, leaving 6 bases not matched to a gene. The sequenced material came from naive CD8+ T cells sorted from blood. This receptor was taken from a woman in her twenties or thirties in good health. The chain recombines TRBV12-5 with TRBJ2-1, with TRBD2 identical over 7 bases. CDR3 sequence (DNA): TGTGCTAGTGGTTCCCCGGGGGGAAGCTCCTACAATGAGCAGTTCTTC. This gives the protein CASGSPGGSSYNEQFF.